These 25 T cell receptor beta chains came from one sample sequenced in a study of OX40 agonist ivuxolimab in advanced cancers. Repertoires were generated with immunoSEQ multiplex PCR, while TCRdb's copy carries only in-frame clones and drops some. Of over 55,000 clones listed, roughly nine tenths are singletons. This sample comprised CD4+ or CD8+ T cells sorted from blood, obtained in a trial of the OX40 agonist ivuxolimab. The receptors derive from an adult with an advanced solid tumor such as melanoma, head and neck, liver or kidney cancer.

V gene TRBV15 combines with J gene TRBJ1-4; D ambiguous. The germline V and J ends were trimmed by 1 base and 12 bases, with 12 bases remaining between them. Looked up from germline, CDR1 is LNHNV and CDR2 is YYDKDF (reference sequence). The CDR3 is made up of 13 amino acids. CDR3 in DNA: TGTGCCACCAGCAGAGCCCCCCCCCGGGAACTGTTTTTT. Translating it yields CATSRAPPRELFF.

V is TRBV28 and J is TRBJ2-7; TRBD2 matches 8 bases. The germline gives CDR1 MDHEN, CDR2 SYDVKM. The CDR3 length is 19 residues. V shed 5 bases, J shed 6 bases, and the junction held 24 bases outside the gene matches. DNA of the CDR3: TGTGCCAGCAGTGGGGGTTCGGGGGCGCCGGGAGGGCGTTCGCGCGAGCAGTACTTC. Translation gives CASSGGSGAPGGRSREQYF.

V usage is TRBV19 and J usage is TRBJ1-2; 7 nucleotides agree with TRBD1. Germline CDR1 LNHDA, CDR2 SQIVND (reference sequence). J lost 7 bases, V lost 4 bases, and 6 bases had no gene match. This CDR3 is built from 13 residues. The CDR3 DNA reads as TGTGCCAGTAGTACGTCTACAGGGGTTGGCTACACCTTC. This translates into CASSTSTGVGYTF.

This clone has only a few counts. The gene calls are TRBV19 and TRBJ1-5, with a weak D call TRBD1 (6 bases). Trimming removed 7 bases at V and 2 bases at J, with 12 bases between. This CDR3 region has 14 residues. Germline loops: CDR1 LNHDA, CDR2 SQIVND (reference sequence). In DNA, the CDR3 is TGTGCCAGTAACTTGGGGGCTGGCAATCAGCCCCAGCATTTT. It codes for CASNLGAGNQPQHF.

The chain links TRBV11-3 to TRBJ2-7; D tentatively reads TRBD1 or TRBD2 (5 bases each). With 3 bases removed from V and 3 bases from J, the gap between germline ends came to 12 bases. Germline CDR1 SGHNT, CDR2 YENEEA. The CDR3 totals 14 residues. CDR3 amino acids: CASSFLVGDYEQYF. CDR3 coding DNA: TGTGCCAGCAGCTTTCTTGTGGGGGACTACGAGCAGTACTTC.

The J gene is TRBJ2-7, the V gene TRBV7-2; the D gene is possibly TRBD1 (5 bases). CDR1 SGHTA and CDR2 FQGNSA come from the germline V gene. The CDR3 length is 15 residues. Trimming left V 4 bases short and J 0 bases short, with 13 bases between. The CDR3 loop is CASSSRTTSSYEQYF. The CDR3 bases are TGTGCCAGCAGCTCACGGACAACGAGCTCCTACGAGCAGTACTTC.

This chain connects TRBV11-2 to TRBJ2-7, with TRBD1 identical over 7 bases. J was trimmed by 3 bases and V by 0 bases; bases with no gene match: 5. CDR1 SGHAT and CDR2 FQNNGV come from the germline V gene. The CDR3 runs 15 residues. CDR3 protein: CASSLERGRLYEQYF. Written as DNA, the CDR3 is TGTGCCAGCAGCTTAGAAAGGGGGCGCCTCTACGAGCAGTACTTC.

The J gene is TRBJ2-5, the V gene TRBV11-3; perhaps TRBD2 as D (5 bases). In germline, CDR1 is SGHNT, CDR2 YENEEA. Trimming left V 1 base short and J 5 bases short, with 11 bases between. This CDR3 contains 14 residues. The DNA for the CDR3 is TGTGCCAGCAGCTTAGGCCGGAGAGGGGAGACCCAGTACTTC. This codes for CASSLGRRGETQYF.

J is TRBJ1-2 and V is TRBV7-2; TRBD1 aligns across 7 bases. CDR3 size: 16 residues. CDR1 is SGHTA and CDR2 is FQGNSA in the germline V gene. V shed 0 bases and J 8 bases; nucleotides not matched to a gene: 12. The CDR3 loop reads CASSLADRQGGGGYTF. CDR3 sequence (DNA): TGTGCCAGCAGCTTAGCAGATCGGCAGGGAGGGGGCGGCTACACCTTC.

The chain links TRBV5-1 to TRBJ2-5, with a weak D call TRBD2 (6 bases). The V and J ends lost 0 bases and 5 bases respectively, with 11 bases between them. Germline assignment: CDR1 SGHRS and CDR2 YFSETQ. The CDR3 consists of 14 residues. CDR3 amino acids: CASSLAGGRETQYF. CDR3 coding DNA: TGCGCCAGCAGCTTGGCCGGGGGTCGGGAGACCCAGTACTTC.

The chain joins TRBV6-5 to TRBJ1-2, with D possibly being TRBD1 (5 bases). This CDR3 has 14 amino acids. The V end lost 3 bases, the J end lost 3 bases, and 11 bases lay between the germline ends. The germline V gene encodes CDR1 MNHEY and CDR2 SVGAGI. CDR3 DNA sequence: TGTGCCAGCAGTTATAACACCAGGGACTATGGCTACACCTTC. As protein: CASSYNTRDYGYTF.

The chain links TRBV5-1 to TRBJ2-1; TRBD2 is a possible D gene (5 bases). The CDR3 sequence is 14 residues long. Germline CDR1 reads SGHRS; CDR2 reads YFSETQ. V lost 2 bases and J lost 4, with 10 bases in between. CDR3 amino acids: CASSFGGSYNEQFF. The CDR3 nucleotides are TGCGCCAGCAGCTTCGGCGGGTCATACAATGAGCAGTTCTTC.

The chain has TRBV2 and TRBJ2-5, with 14 nucleotides matching TRBD2. The trim removed 6 bases at V and 5 bases at J, leaving 5 bases unmatched. This CDR3 is built from 15 residues. Germline lookup yields CDR1 SNHLY and CDR2 FYNNEI. As DNA, the CDR3 is TGTGCCAGCAGGGCGACTAGCGGGGGGGCGGAGACCCAGTACTTC. It codes for CASRATSGGAETQYF.

J is TRBJ1-2 and V is TRBV7-2; TRBD1 is a possible D gene (5 bases). The germline CDR1 and CDR2 sequences are SGHTA and FQGNSA. This CDR3 is 17 amino acids long. Trimming removed 4 bases from V and 2 bases from J, with 20 bases in between. CDR3: CASSSSGGYVRNYGYTF. The CDR3 DNA sequence: TGTGCCAGCAGCTCCTCGGGGGGGTACGTTAGAAACTATGGCTACACCTTC.

The V and J genes are TRBV11-3 and TRBJ2-3; a weak D match, TRBD2 (6 bases). V shed 7 bases and J shed 2 bases, with 16 bases lying between them. Germline CDR1 SGHNT, CDR2 YENEEA. This CDR3 has 15 residues. CDR3 DNA: TGTGCCAGCACCCGCGGGGCGGCCACCACAGATACGCAGTATTTT. It codes for CASTRGAATTDTQYF.

The rearrangement joins TRBV28 to TRBJ2-5; 10 bases match TRBD1. The V segment lost 5 bases and the J segment 3 bases; nucleotides outside the gene matches: 9. Germline CDR1 and CDR2: MDHEN and SYDVKM. CDR3 length: 16 amino acids. CDR3 residues: CASSQTGTGDEETQYF. CDR3 in DNA: TGTGCCAGCAGTCAGACCGGGACAGGGGATGAAGAGACCCAGTACTTC. The entire variable domain, with the rest obtained from reference TRBV28 and TRBJ2-5, is as follows: DVKVTQSSRYLVKRTGEKVFLECVQDMDHENMFWYRQDPGLGLRLIYFSYDVKMKEKGDIPEGYSVSREKKERFSLILESASTNQTSMYLCASSQTGTGDEETQYFGPGTRLLVL.

The chain uses TRBV11-2 and TRBJ1-2, with TRBD1 identical over 9 bases. This CDR3 region has 14 residues. Germline values: CDR1 SGHAT, CDR2 FQNNGV. V lost 5 bases and J lost 8; bases outside the gene matches: 9. The CDR3 region has the DNA TGTGCCAGCAGCACGGACAGGGGATTAAGAGGCTACACCTTC. Protein product: CASSTDRGLRGYTF.

This sequence joins TRBV4-1 and TRBJ2-7; TRBD1 or TRBD2 may be the D gene (5 bases each). The CDR3 consists of 11 residues. V lost 4 bases, J lost 6 bases, and 7 bases lay in between. The germline CDR1 and CDR2 sequences are MGHRA and YSYEKL. In DNA form, the CDR3 reads TGCGCCAGCAGCCCGAGGGGCGAGCAGTACTTC. Its translation: CASSPRGEQYF.

The chain combines TRBV5-4 with TRBJ1-4; 7 bases map to TRBD1. The CDR3 runs 15 residues. Germline V gene sequence: CDR1 SGHNT, CDR2 YYREEE (reference sequence). J gave up 3 bases and V 0 bases, and 2 bases lay outside the gene matches. CDR3: CASSLAGQANEKLFF. The CDR3 DNA is TGTGCCAGCAGCTTGGCCGGACAGGCTAATGAAAAACTGTTTTTT.

CDR3 sequence (DNA): TGTGCCAGCAAGGTAGCCACGAACACCGGGGAGCTGTTTTTT. It specifies CASKVATNTGELFF. The chain employs TRBV2 and TRBJ2-2; D not certain. Looked up from germline, CDR1 is SNHLY and CDR2 is FYNNEI. The CDR3 is made up of 14 amino acids. V was trimmed by 7 bases and J by 0 bases, leaving 9 bases between them.

The chain has TRBV7-8 and TRBJ2-7; D gene uncertain. In germline, CDR1 is SGHVS, CDR2 FQNEAQ. Trimming shortened V by 3 bases and J by 7 bases, and 7 bases separated the two germline ends. The CDR3 totals 11 residues. The CDR3: CASSFGWEQYF. CDR3 sequence (DNA): TGTGCCAGCAGCTTTGGGTGGGAGCAGTACTTC.

The chain is built from TRBV29-1 and TRBJ1-2; TRBD1 is a possible D gene (5 bases). Germline V gene data show CDR1 as SQVTM and CDR2 as ANQGSEA. The CDR3 extends over 13 amino acids. V was cut by 2 bases and J by 7 bases, with 14 bases left in between. Here the CDR3 DNA reads TGCAGCGTTGAACGCGGGCAGGGTAGTGGCTACACCTTC. This translates into CSVERGQGSGYTF.

V and J are TRBV5-6 and TRBJ2-7, with TRBD2 matching over 11 bases. The CDR3 length is 15 residues. Germline CDR1 and CDR2: SGHDT and YYEEEE. Losses at the gene ends were 4 bases for V and 0 bases for J; bases not matched to a gene: 3. The CDR3 protein is CASSLGLAASYEQYF. CDR3 DNA: TGTGCCAGCAGCCTGGGACTAGCGGCCTCCTACGAGCAGTACTTC.

The chain combines TRBV28 with TRBJ2-5; no reliable D call. The CDR3 sequence is 14 residues long. In germline, CDR1 is MDHEN, CDR2 SYDVKM. Trimming pared 3 bases from V and 5 bases from J, leaving 13 bases between. The CDR3, as DNA: TGTGCCAGCAGTTTCGTTGGACCCTGGGAGACCCAGTACTTC. Translated, it gives CASSFVGPWETQYF.

V usage is TRBV5-1 and J usage is TRBJ2-5; the D gene is possibly TRBD2 (6 bases). V was trimmed by 4 bases and J by 5 bases, leaving 18 bases between them. The CDR3 contains 15 residues. Germline V CDR1 and CDR2: SGHRS, YFSETQ. Written as DNA, the CDR3 is TGCGCCAGCAGCCCGATGGGACTCGCTCATGAGACCCAGTACTTC. Translated, it gives CASSPMGLAHETQYF. The entire variable domain, with the rest obtained from reference TRBV5-1 and TRBJ2-5, is as follows: KAGVTQTPRYLIKTRGQQVTLSCSPISGHRSVSWYQQTPGQGLQFLFEYFSETQRNKGNFPGRFSGRQFSNSRSEMNVSTLELGDSALYLCASSPMGLAHETQYFGPGTRLLVL.